Listed below are T cell receptor beta chains from one sample, sequenced in a study of T cells in Graves' hyperthyroidism and ophthalmopathy. TCRdb reprocessed the multiplex PCR reads with MiXCR, giving one entry per CDR3 protein. In the table there are about 400,000 distinct CDR3 sequences, over 12% of which are singletons. Material: blood. The origin of the receptors is a man in his fifties with Graves' ophthalmopathy. Both conserved end residues are trimmed from each CDR3.

>TRBV6-1
ASSLLINTEAF
>TRBV15
ATSRLSGKAGNEQF
>TRBV6-1
ASRGGLWQPQH
>TRBV20-1
SARDTRNEKLF
>TRBV3-1
ASSPRAGVYEQY
>TRBV7-9
AILQGNYGYT
>TRBV28
ASSSLKSGTLGYEQY
>TRBV28
ASRLAGRETQY
>TRBV7-2
ASSLAGQGALYEQY
>TRBV7-2
ASSPRGVTSGFGSTDTQY
>TRBV6-1
ASGASGRVKNIQY
>TRBV6-1
ASKQAGEQY
>TRBV7-9
ASSPGLRKNSPLH
>TRBV2
ASRADGRQF
>TRBV11-2
ASSLRRVGVGKAYNEQF
>TRBV27
ASSRQGLSGELF
>TRBV7-3
ASSLTSGGYEQY
>TRBV6-1
ASSSFRHLRNTEAF
>TRBV5-1
ASSLWAGGLDEQF
>TRBV30
AWSSRDTNYEQY
>TRBV5-8
ASSLRHEQY
>TRBV6-1
ASSYKRPHVSGNTIY
>TRBV7-9
ASSLAGGLGTEAF
>TRBV30
AWSKASGRVSTDTQY
>TRBV5-1
ASSLALGRGDTQY
>TRBV4-1
ASSPRAGTQTYEQY
>TRBV4-1
ASSQESGAGDTQY